A selection of T cell receptor beta chains follows, all from one sample in a study of blood T cell repertoires in COVID-19. The data were produced by immunoSEQ multiplex PCR, yet TCRdb's version contains in-frame clones alone and is incomplete. The data contain under 250,000 clones, more than 75% of them seen just once; the ten biggest clones take up roughly 12%. The specimen was peripheral blood. The receptors come from a woman between 40 and 55 years old with acute or convalescent COVID-19. Both conserved end residues are part of each CDR3. Fields, in order: V gene, J gene, D gene, clone size, CDR3 DNA, CDR3 protein. The D gene is left open where the match is weak. Size tells how often a clone was seen (once, few, many) or the class of an expanded clone, and some rows leave it out.

>TRBV6-1|TRBJ2-7|TRBD2|NA
TGTGCCAGCAGTGTGGCTCCCTTAGCGGGAGGGTCCTACGAGCAGTACTTC
CASSVAPLAGGSYEQYF
>TRBV29-1|TRBJ1-2|TRBD1|NA
TGCAGCGTTGCGGAGGGACAGTACTATGGCTACACCTTC
CSVAEGQYYGYTF
>TRBV5-1|TRBJ2-7|NA|NA
TGCGCCAGCAGCTTGGGAGTAGAATACTACGAGCAGTACTTC
CASSLGVEYYEQYF
>TRBV6-5|TRBJ2-7|TRBD2|NA
TGTGCCAGTACCGGGGGGTTCAACGAGCAGTACTTC
CASTGGFNEQYF
>TRBV3-1/TRBV3-2|TRBJ1-5|NA|NA
TGTGCCAGCAGCCAGGGCGGCAGCGGTCAGCCCCAGCATTTT
CASSQGGSGQPQHF
>TRBV5-6|TRBJ2-7|TRBD1|NA
TGTGCCAGCAGAAAGACAGGGGGTTGGGAGCAGTACTTC
CASRKTGGWEQYF
>TRBV29-1|TRBJ1-1|NA|few
TGCGCGGGGTACAATCGAGGTGAAGCTTTCTTT
CAGYNRGEAFF
>TRBV7-9|TRBJ1-5|NA|few
TGTGCCAGCAGCTTAAGGGGAGGGTCCGGGCAGCCCCAGCATTTT
CASSLRGGSGQPQHF
>TRBV3-1/TRBV3-2|TRBJ2-1|NA|few
TGTGCCAGCAGCCAAGATCTGGGGGCCGCCTACTACAATGAGCAGTTCTTC
CASSQDLGAAYYNEQFF
>TRBV27|TRBJ1-2|TRBD1|NA
TGTGCCAGCAGTCCAGGGACAGGGAGGGGCTATGGCTACACCTTC
CASSPGTGRGYGYTF
>TRBV5-5|TRBJ2-4|NA|NA
TGTGCCAGCAGCCCCCCGGGCGGGGCGGTGAACATTCAGTACTTC
CASSPPGGAVNIQYF
>TRBV15|TRBJ2-7|NA|once
TGTGCCACCAGCCCCAACCTAAAAAACGAGCAGTACTTC
CATSPNLKNEQYF
>TRBV19|TRBJ1-2|NA|NA
TGTGCCAGTAGTATCGCGGCTGCTAACTATGGCTACACCTTC
CASSIAAANYGYTF
>TRBV18|TRBJ2-7|NA|NA
TGTGCCAGCTCACCACCCACTTCCTACGAGCAGTACTTC
CASSPPTSYEQYF
>TRBV18|TRBJ1-3|NA|NA
TGTGCCAGCTCACCATTCGCGGGAGCGTCTGGAAACACCATATATTTT
CASSPFAGASGNTIYF
>TRBV29-1|TRBJ2-1|NA|NA
TGCAGCGCCCATAGCGGAGAGCCGCTATACAATGAGCAGTTCTTC
CSAHSGEPLYNEQFF
>TRBV3-1/TRBV3-2|TRBJ2-7|TRBD2|once
TGTGCCAGCAGCCAAGTACGGGGGGGCTATTCCTACGAGCAGTACTTC
CASSQVRGGYSYEQYF
>TRBV5-4|TRBJ2-1|TRBD2|NA
TGTGCCAGCAGATACGGGACTAGCGGGAATAGTTACAATGAGCAGTTCTTC
CASRYGTSGNSYNEQFF
>TRBV27|TRBJ1-2|NA|NA
TGTGCCACCCAGTTAAAACAGGGTCCCAACTATGGCTACACCTTC
CATQLKQGPNYGYTF
>TRBV19|TRBJ2-5|TRBD2|NA
TGTGCCAGTAGTTCGGGACCCCCGGGGGGAGAGACCCAGTACTTC
CASSSGPPGGETQYF
>TRBV2|TRBJ2-1|TRBD2|NA
TGTGCCAGCAGTGTGATAGCGGGGGGGGCCCTTCCCGATGAGCAGTTCTTC
CASSVIAGGALPDEQFF
>TRBV27|TRBJ1-5|NA|NA
TGTGCCAGCAGTTTGAGCCCACTTAATCAGCCCCAGCATTTT
CASSLSPLNQPQHF